This note documents a single TCR beta chain sequence. Its target is unknown. The data are from a study of CD8+CD57+ T cells in acquired aplastic anemia. About the study: Healthy donors gave approximately 10 million reads on average for CD4+ cells.

The CDR3 runs to 11 residues. V shed 3 bases and J shed 6 bases, with 4 bases lying between them. Germline V gives CDR1 ENHRY, CDR2 SYGVKD. The TCR beta profiling, which covered VDJ combination and CDR3 sequence, was carried out using genomic DNA as the template. TCRdb passed the reads through MiXCR, listing each CDR3 protein once. Of about 210,000 distinct CDR3 sequences in the sample, 61% were seen once. Study observations and caveats: It was found that more than 25 CD8+ CDR3 sequences were shared between patients and controls.

The chain employs TRBV10-3 and TRBJ2-3; D is unclear. This TCR was sampled from a human donor in good health. Sequencing was done on a sample of sorted CD4+, CD8+, or CD8+CD57+ T cells (not recorded which) from PBMCs. CDR3 nucleotides: TGTGCCATCAGTGATCGGGATACGCAGTATTTT. Protein product: CAISDRDTQYF.